This TCR beta chain was identified in a study of shared clonotypes between healthy human individuals. Study-level points and caveats: Estimated richness was generally greater in naive than memory subsets. Tissue TCR repertoires likely differ from these blood-only repertoires. The sharing of about 5% of naive CD4 clonotypes was seen across a handful of donors.

On this clone: Its antigen is currently unknown.

Trimming removed 2 bases at V and 1 base at J, with 11 bases between. Per germline, CDR1 KGHSH and CDR2 LQKENI. The CDR3 totals 15 residues. Method: immunoSEQ multiplex PCR; TCRdb's copy keeps in-frame clones and lacks some. The sample has over 2 million clones, around 92% seen once. This receptor was obtained from a man younger than 35 in good health. Some clones in this sample may be carry-over from other donors' samples. What was sequenced was naive CD4+ T cells from PBMCs. Subset meaning: CD45RA+ positively selected. The chain has TRBV18 and TRBJ1-1; no firm D call. CDR3 sequence reads: CASSPVGRGNTEAFF. The CDR3 DNA is TGTGCCAGCTCACCAGTAGGACGGGGGAACACTGAAGCTTTCTTT.